The 18 T cell receptor beta chains presented below share a single source sample, sequenced in a study of blood T cell repertoires in COVID-19 (dated by TCRdb to about 2020). Receptor libraries were prepared by the immunoSEQ multiplex PCR assay. TCRdb stores this immuneACCESS table with in-frame sequences only. Part of the clones is absent; in the studies checked, under half of the shortfall reflects unresolved V genes, and no reason is known for the rest. The sample table records 30,000 to 50,000 clones; approximately 85% of these occur just once. Approximately 9.9% of the sample lies in the top ten. The sample consisted of peripheral blood. These receptors came from a human donor in a cohort sampled during active COVID-19.

V is TRBV5-4 and J is TRBJ2-1; 11 nucleotides align to TRBD2. The V gene end was trimmed by 4 bases and the J gene end by 5 bases; junction bases not matched to a gene: 11. The CDR3 consists of 17 residues. Germline V lookup: CDR1 SGHNT, CDR2 YYREEE (reference sequence). The CDR3, as DNA: TGTGCCAGCAGCAACCCCAAGACTAGCGGGAAGAACAATGAGCAGTTCTTC. Translated, it gives CASSNPKTSGKNNEQFF.

This rearrangement joins TRBV5-1 to TRBJ2-1; possibly TRBD2 for D (5 bases). Germline lookup yields CDR1 SGHRS and CDR2 YFSETQ. The CDR3 consists of 15 residues. V shed 2 bases and J shed 0 bases, with 9 bases lying between them. This chain's CDR3 is CASSLSGSSYNEQFF. In nucleotides, the CDR3 is TGCGCCAGCAGCTTAAGCGGTAGCTCCTACAATGAGCAGTTCTTC.

The chain recombines TRBV19 with TRBJ1-2, with 9 bases that match TRBD1. The V and J ends lost 6 bases and 7 bases, in that order; junction bases with no gene match: 0. Looked up from germline, CDR1 is LNHDA and CDR2 is SQIVND (reference sequence). CDR3 length: 11 residues. This chain's CDR3 is CASRTGGGYTF. CDR3 nucleotides: TGTGCCAGTAGGACAGGGGGTGGCTACACCTTC.

The J gene is TRBJ1-4, the V gene TRBV7-2, with D maybe TRBD1 (6 bases). The ends were cut back, 3 bases at V and 3 bases at J, with 11 bases in the middle. Germline V gene lookup returns CDR1 SGHTA and CDR2 FQGNSA. There are 15 residues in the CDR3. For the CDR3, the DNA is TGTGCCAGCAGCTTCGTCAGGGGATCTAATGAAAAACTGTTTTTT. Residues: CASSFVRGSNEKLFF.

A single count supports this clone. The chain combines TRBV5-1 with TRBJ2-3; 11 positions agree with TRBD2. CDR1 is SGHRS, CDR2 YFSETQ, per germline. The CDR3 sequence is 15 residues long. With 1 base clipped from V and 5 bases from J, the junction kept 3 bases outside the gene matches. Here the CDR3 reads CASSLLGLAGDTQYF. The CDR3 bases are TGCGCCAGCAGCTTGCTTGGACTAGCGGGAGATACGCAGTATTTT.

This chain uses TRBV6-5 with TRBJ2-7; unclear D gene. V was trimmed by 10 bases and J by 5 bases, leaving 9 bases between them. Germline-derived CDR1 and CDR2 are MNHEY and SVGAGI. The CDR3 consists of 10 residues. CDR3 DNA: TGTGCCACGTTTCGTAACGAGCAGTACTTC. It encodes CATFRNEQYF.

This clone was found once. The V and J genes are TRBV2 and TRBJ1-1, with 9 bases that match TRBD1. J was trimmed by 1 base and V by 5 bases; bases with no gene match: 2. Germline V gene data show CDR1 as SNHLY and CDR2 as FYNNEI. The CDR3 spans 14 residues. CDR3 residues: CASSPDRGNTEAFF. In nucleotides, the CDR3 is TGTGCCAGCAGTCCGGACAGGGGGAACACTGAAGCTTTCTTT.

V is TRBV24-1 and J is TRBJ1-2, with D possibly being TRBD1 (6 bases). Looked up from germline, CDR1 is KGHDR and CDR2 is SFDVKD. The CDR3 runs to 14 residues. Trimming took 4 bases from V and 7 from J, leaving 15 bases between them. The CDR3 DNA is TGTGCCACCAGTGACACCGGACAGTTGAGTGGCTACACCTTC. Residues: CATSDTGQLSGYTF.

The chain carries TRBV12-3 or TRBV12-4 and TRBJ1-1; no clear D. V gave up 6 bases and J gave up 6 bases, with 14 bases separating them. CDR3 size: 13 residues. CDR3 region: CASSPFHESEAFF. CDR3 DNA: TGTGCCAGCAGCCCATTTCACGAGTCTGAAGCTTTCTTT.

The chain has TRBV6-5 and TRBJ1-6; D gene ambiguous. Germline V CDR1 and CDR2: MNHEY, SVGAGI. The CDR3 runs to 16 residues. The ends were cut back, 0 bases at V and 14 bases at J, with 20 bases in the middle. The DNA of the CDR3 is TGTGCCAGCAGTTACTCGAACAGACCTGCGAGATCGACCCTCCACTTT. Translating gives CASSYSNRPARSTLHF.

This sequence joins TRBV6-1 and TRBJ2-7; TRBD2 matches 8 bases. Per germline, CDR1 MNHNS and CDR2 SASEGT. V was clipped by 2 bases and J by 4 bases; unmatched bases: 1. This CDR3 comprises 13 residues. The CDR3 protein is CASSEREGYEQYF. CDR3 coding DNA: TGTGCCAGCAGTGAACGGGAGGGTTACGAGCAGTACTTC.

This rearrangement joins TRBV5-4 to TRBJ2-1; 7 positions match TRBD1. CDR3 length equals 15 residues. Germline values: CDR1 SGHNT, CDR2 YYREEE (reference sequence). V lost 4 bases and J lost 7; bases outside the gene matches: 11. The CDR3 loop reads CASSHPQGMGNEQFF. As DNA, the CDR3 is TGTGCCAGCAGCCATCCACAGGGGATGGGGAATGAGCAGTTCTTC.

The V and J genes are TRBV5-1 and TRBJ2-1; 10 bases fit TRBD2. V trimming: 0 bases; J trimming: 3 bases; junction bases outside the gene matches: 6. This CDR3 has 17 residues. The germline CDR1 and CDR2 sequences are SGHRS and YFSETQ. CDR3 residues: CASSLEASGSVYNEQFF. CDR3 DNA: TGCGCCAGCAGCTTGGAGGCTAGCGGGAGTGTCTACAATGAGCAGTTCTTC.

The chain is built from TRBV3-1 (or the pseudogene TRBV3-2) and TRBJ2-1, with unresolved D. This CDR3 spans 13 amino acids. The germline V gene has CDR1 LGHDT and CDR2 YNNKEL (reference sequence). This chain's CDR3 is CAVEASPYNEQFF. CDR3 in DNA: TGTGCGGTCGAGGCTTCTCCTTACAATGAGCAGTTCTTC.

The rearrangement uses TRBV6-1 and TRBJ1-3; tentative D call: TRBD1 (5 bases). Looked up from germline, CDR1 is MNHNS and CDR2 is SASEGT. This CDR3 is 15 amino acids long. V was cut by 7 bases and J by 3 bases, with 16 bases left in between. The CDR3: CASTHFDRRGNTIYF. CDR3 coding DNA: TGTGCCAGCACACACTTCGACAGACGTGGAAACACCATATATTTT.

V usage is TRBV6-5 and J usage is TRBJ2-7; 9 bases align to TRBD2. With V trimmed by 6 bases and J by 0 bases, 6 bases remained unmatched. The CDR3 spans 15 residues. Looked up from germline, CDR1 is MNHEY and CDR2 is SVGAGI. DNA for the CDR3: TGTGCCAGCAGACCGAGCGGGAGGAGCTCCTACGAGCAGTACTTC. Its protein is CASRPSGRSSYEQYF.

A remark on this clone: One junction end does not reproduce the germline sequence, and a read error may be involved. The J gene is TRBJ2-7, the V gene TRBV7-7; 10 bases fit TRBD1. Germline CDR1 and CDR2: SSHAT and FNYEAQ (reference sequence). The CDR3 length is 13 residues. CDR3 in amino acids: CASSLGTGDEQYF. CDR3 sequence (DNA): TGTGCTAGCAGCTTAGGGACAGGGGACGAGCAGTACTTC. The full variable domain, with the rest looked up from reference TRBV7-7 and TRBJ2-7, is GAGVSQSPRYKVTKRGQDVTLRCDPISSHATLYWYQQALGQGPEFLTYFNYEAQPDKSGLPSDRFSAERPEGSISTLTIQRTEQRDSAMYRCASSLGTGDEQYFGPGTRLTVT.

The chain joins TRBV3-1 (or the pseudogene TRBV3-2) to TRBJ2-3, with 7 bases aligning to TRBD2. Germline CDR1 reads LGHDT; CDR2 reads YNNKEL (reference sequence). Losses at the gene ends were 3 bases for V and 2 bases for J; bases not matched to a gene: 2. This CDR3 has 14 residues. The CDR3 loop reads CASSQGGYTDTQYF. In DNA form, the CDR3 reads TGTGCCAGCAGCCAGGGGGGGTACACAGATACGCAGTATTTT.